What follows are 13 T cell receptor beta chains derived from one specimen sequenced in a study of OX40 agonist ivuxolimab in advanced cancers. The table came from immunoSEQ multiplex PCR; TCRdb's copy has only in-frame clones and leaves some out. The sample holds tens of thousands of clones; around 90% are singletons and the top ten take about 0.8%. The source was CD4+ or CD8+ T cells sorted from blood, collected in a trial of the OX40 agonist ivuxolimab. These receptor sequences come from an adult with an advanced solid tumor such as melanoma, head and neck, liver or kidney cancer.

The CDR3, as DNA: TGTGCCAGCAGTGGCAGGACAGGGATCAACGAGCAGTACTTC. It codes for CASSGRTGINEQYF. The genes are TRBV28 and TRBJ2-7; 8 nucleotides line up with TRBD1. J was trimmed by 5 bases and V by 5 bases; bases with no gene match: 8. CDR1 and CDR2 from the germline V gene are MDHEN and SYDVKM. This CDR3 is 14 amino acids long.

The chain recombines TRBV30 with TRBJ2-4; possible D gene TRBD2, 6 bases. Per the germline V gene, CDR1 is GTSNPN and CDR2 is SVGIG (reference sequence). The CDR3 totals 14 residues. V shed 5 bases and J shed 0 bases, with 11 bases lying between them. CDR3 nucleotide sequence: TGTGCCTGGGGGGAGGATCTAGCCAAAAACATTCAGTACTTC. Translating it yields CAWGEDLAKNIQYF.

The chain is built from TRBV29-1 and TRBJ2-3, with TRBD1 matching 8 bases. This CDR3 spans 14 amino acids. Germline CDR1 SQVTM, CDR2 ANQGSEA. V dropped 5 bases and J dropped 5; count of bases not matched to a gene: 9. The CDR3 sequence is CSVSQGGRRDTQYF. In nucleotides, the CDR3 is TGCAGCGTTTCACAGGGGGGACGGAGAGATACGCAGTATTTT.

The chain links TRBV7-3 to TRBJ2-2, with D perhaps TRBD2 (6 bases). Germline assignment: CDR1 SGHTA and CDR2 FQGTGA. The ends were cut back, 1 base at V and 2 bases at J, with 14 bases in the middle. The CDR3 is 17 residues long. CDR3: CASSLRRGQGNTGELFF. The CDR3 nucleotides read TGTGCCAGCAGCTTAAGGCGGGGTCAGGGTAACACCGGGGAGCTGTTTTTT.

The V gene is TRBV14, the J gene TRBJ2-2; TRBD2 matches 13 bases. V lost 3 bases and J lost 6; bases outside the gene matches: 7. Germline-derived CDR1 and CDR2 are SGHDN and FVKESK. The CDR3 consists of 17 residues. CDR3 DNA sequence: TGTGCCAGCAGCCAGCCAACTAGCGGGAGGGTTCCCGGGGAGCTGTTTTTT. This sequence encodes CASSQPTSGRVPGELFF.

This chain links TRBV7-2 with TRBJ2-3; the D call may be TRBD1 or TRBD2 (6 bases each). V was cut by 5 bases and J by 0 bases, with 21 bases left in between. The germline gives CDR1 SGHTA, CDR2 FQGNSA. This CDR3 is built from 18 residues. The CDR3 DNA is TGTGCCAGCAGCCTTAGGGGGGCGGGTGCCCCTAGCACAGATACGCAGTATTTT. Translated: CASSLRGAGAPSTDTQYF.

This chain's CDR3 is CASSSGLAGMDEQFF. Written as DNA, the CDR3 is TGTGCCAGCAGCTCAGGACTAGCGGGGATGGATGAGCAGTTCTTC. J is TRBJ2-1 and V is TRBV11-3; 12 bases agree with TRBD2. V was pared by 4 bases and J by 8 bases, with 6 bases of the junction left unmatched. Germline assignment: CDR1 SGHNT and CDR2 YENEEA. This CDR3 is 15 amino acids long.

J is TRBJ2-6 and V is TRBV18; D is ambiguous. In germline, CDR1 is KGHSH, CDR2 LQKENI. The CDR3 sequence is 13 residues long. V shed 3 bases and J shed 3 bases, with 3 bases lying between them. The DNA of the CDR3 is TGTGCCAGCTCACCGATTGGGGCCAACGTCCTGACTTTC. This translates into CASSPIGANVLTF.

This clone appeared a single time. This same CDR3 is encoded by further DNA sequences in the sample. This chain joins TRBV5-1 and TRBJ2-6, with a weak D call TRBD2 (5 bases). CDR1 SGHRS and CDR2 YFSETQ come from the germline V gene. The CDR3 covers 16 residues. V dropped 5 bases and J dropped 0 bases, with 12 bases sitting between them. CDR3 DNA: TGCGCCAGCAGTGGAGGCGCGAGCTCTGGGGCCAACGTCCTGACTTTC. Its protein product is CASSGGASSGANVLTF.

The rearrangement joins TRBV7-2 to TRBJ2-7; D possibly matches TRBD1 or TRBD2 (6 bases each). This CDR3 is built from 14 residues. Trimming shortened V by 4 bases and J by 6 bases, and 16 bases separated the two germline ends. Germline V CDR1 and CDR2: SGHTA, FQGNSA. The CDR3 reads CASSSQSGAIEQYF. CDR3 sequence (DNA): TGTGCCAGCAGCTCCCAGTCGGGGGCAATCGAGCAGTACTTC.

This chain joins TRBV18 and TRBJ2-6; possible D gene TRBD2, 6 bases. This CDR3 region has 17 residues. V lost 3 bases to trimming and J lost 1 base, with 13 bases between them. Germline V CDR1 and CDR2: KGHSH, LQKENI. In nucleotides, the CDR3 is TGTGCCAGCTCACCCAGTGGGAGGACTTCTGGGGCCAACGTCCTGACTTTC. Amino acid sequence: CASSPSGRTSGANVLTF.

The chain has TRBV27 and TRBJ1-1, with D perhaps TRBD1 (6 bases). The V and J ends lost 7 bases and 0 bases respectively, with 15 bases between them. Germline loops: CDR1 MNHEY, CDR2 SMNVEV (reference sequence). There are 15 residues in the CDR3. The CDR3 reads CASNKNRAMNTEAFF. The CDR3 DNA reads TGTGCCAGCAATAAGAACAGGGCTATGAACACTGAAGCTTTCTTT.

V gene TRBV4-2 combines with J gene TRBJ2-5, with 13 bases identical to TRBD2. The germline V gene encodes CDR1 LGHNA and CDR2 YNFKEQ. This CDR3 is built from 16 residues. J lost 4 bases, V lost 4 bases, and 6 bases had no gene match. CDR3 loop: CASSPGLAGEVETQYF. The CDR3 DNA reads as TGTGCCAGCAGCCCAGGACTAGCGGGAGAGGTAGAGACCCAGTACTTC.